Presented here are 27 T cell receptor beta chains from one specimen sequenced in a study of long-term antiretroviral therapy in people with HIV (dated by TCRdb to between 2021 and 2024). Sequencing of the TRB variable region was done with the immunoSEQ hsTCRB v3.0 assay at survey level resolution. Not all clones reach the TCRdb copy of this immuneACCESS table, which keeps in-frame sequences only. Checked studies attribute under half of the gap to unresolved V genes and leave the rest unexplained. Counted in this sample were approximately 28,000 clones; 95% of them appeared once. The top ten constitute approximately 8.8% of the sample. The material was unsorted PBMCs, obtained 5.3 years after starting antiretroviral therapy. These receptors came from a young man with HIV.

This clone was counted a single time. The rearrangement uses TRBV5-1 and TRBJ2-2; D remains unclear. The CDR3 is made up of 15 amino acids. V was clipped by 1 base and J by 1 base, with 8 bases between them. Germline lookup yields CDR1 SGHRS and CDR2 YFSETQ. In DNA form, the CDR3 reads TGCGCCAGCAGCTTGACACCCTGGAACACCGGGGAGCTGTTTTTT. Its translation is CASSLTPWNTGELFF.

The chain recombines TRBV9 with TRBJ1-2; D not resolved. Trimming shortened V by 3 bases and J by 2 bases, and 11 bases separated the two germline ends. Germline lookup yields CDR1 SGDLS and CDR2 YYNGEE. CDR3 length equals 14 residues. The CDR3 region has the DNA TGTGCCAGCAGCGCGTCGGACGGGAACTATGGCTACACCTTC. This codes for CASSASDGNYGYTF. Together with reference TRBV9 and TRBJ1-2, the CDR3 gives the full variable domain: DSGVTQTPKHLITATGQRVTLRCSPRSGDLSVYWYQQSLDQGLQFLIQYYNGEERAKGNILERFSAQQFPDLHSELNLSSLELGDSALYFCASSASDGNYGYTFGSGTRLTVV.

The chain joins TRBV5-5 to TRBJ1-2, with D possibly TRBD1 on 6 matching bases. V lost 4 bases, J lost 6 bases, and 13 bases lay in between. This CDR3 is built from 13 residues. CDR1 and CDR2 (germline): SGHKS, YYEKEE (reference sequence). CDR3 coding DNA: TGTGCCAGCAGCCGACAGGACGGAAATGGCTACACCTTC. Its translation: CASSRQDGNGYTF.

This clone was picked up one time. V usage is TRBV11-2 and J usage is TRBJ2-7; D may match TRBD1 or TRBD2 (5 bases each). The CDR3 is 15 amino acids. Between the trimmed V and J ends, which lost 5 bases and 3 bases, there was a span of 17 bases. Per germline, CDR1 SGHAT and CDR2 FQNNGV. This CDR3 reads CASSPLGTSLYEQYF. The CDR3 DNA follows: TGTGCCAGCAGCCCCCTGGGGACCTCCCTCTACGAGCAGTACTTC. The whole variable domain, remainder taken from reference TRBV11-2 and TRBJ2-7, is EAGVAQSPRYKIIEKRQSVAFWCNPISGHATLYWYQQILGQGPKLLIQFQNNGVVDDSQLPKDRFSAERLKGVDSTLKIQPAKLEDSAVYLCASSPLGTSLYEQYFGPGTRLTVT.

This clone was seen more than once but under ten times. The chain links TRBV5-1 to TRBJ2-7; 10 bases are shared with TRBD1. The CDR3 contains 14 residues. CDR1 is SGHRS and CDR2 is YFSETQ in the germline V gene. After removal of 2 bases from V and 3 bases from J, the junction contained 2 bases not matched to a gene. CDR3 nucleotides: TGCGCCAGCAGCTTCGGGACAGGGGACTACGAGCAGTACTTC. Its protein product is CASSFGTGDYEQYF.

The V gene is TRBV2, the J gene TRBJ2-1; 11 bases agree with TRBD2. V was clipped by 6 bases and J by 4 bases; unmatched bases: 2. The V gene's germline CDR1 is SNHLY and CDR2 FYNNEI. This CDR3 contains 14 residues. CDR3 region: CASRTSGIYNEQFF. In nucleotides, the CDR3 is TGTGCCAGCAGGACTAGCGGGATATACAATGAGCAGTTCTTC.

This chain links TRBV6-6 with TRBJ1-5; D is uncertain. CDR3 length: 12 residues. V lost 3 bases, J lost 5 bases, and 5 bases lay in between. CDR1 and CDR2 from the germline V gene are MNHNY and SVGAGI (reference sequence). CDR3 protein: CASSYGDQPQHF. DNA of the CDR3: TGTGCCAGCAGTTATGGAGATCAGCCCCAGCATTTT.

The chain's CDR3 is CASSYWPGGTYEQYF. The CDR3 nucleotides are TGTGCCAGCAGTTATTGGCCAGGGGGAACCTACGAGCAGTACTTC. The chain couples TRBV6-7 to TRBJ2-7; TRBD1 matches 7 bases. TRBV6-7 is recorded as an ORF, its role being uncertain. This CDR3 is 15 amino acids long. Germline trimming cut 3 bases from V and 2 bases from J; bases unmatched to any gene: 7.

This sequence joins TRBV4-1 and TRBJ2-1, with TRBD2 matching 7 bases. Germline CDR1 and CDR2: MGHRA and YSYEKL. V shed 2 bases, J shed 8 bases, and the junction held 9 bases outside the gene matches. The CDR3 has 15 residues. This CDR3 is CASSQPQTSTDEQFF. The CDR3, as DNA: TGCGCCAGCAGCCAACCCCAGACTAGCACCGATGAGCAGTTCTTC.

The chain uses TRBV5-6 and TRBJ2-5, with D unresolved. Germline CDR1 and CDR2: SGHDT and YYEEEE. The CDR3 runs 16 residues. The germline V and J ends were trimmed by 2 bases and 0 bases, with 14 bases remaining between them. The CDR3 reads CASSLDGFFDQETQYF. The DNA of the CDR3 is TGTGCCAGCAGCTTAGATGGTTTCTTTGACCAAGAGACCCAGTACTTC. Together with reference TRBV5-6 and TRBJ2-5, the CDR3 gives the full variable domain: DAGVTQSPTHLIKTRGQQVTLRCSPKSGHDTVSWYQQALGQGPQFIFQYYEEEERQRGNFPDRFSGHQFPNYSSELNVNALLLGDSALYLCASSLDGFFDQETQYFGPGTRLLVL.

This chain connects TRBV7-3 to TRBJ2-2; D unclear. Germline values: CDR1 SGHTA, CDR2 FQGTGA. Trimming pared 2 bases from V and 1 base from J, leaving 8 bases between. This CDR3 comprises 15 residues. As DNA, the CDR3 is TGTGCCAGCAGCTTAGTAACGGGGAACACCGGGGAGCTGTTTTTT. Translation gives CASSLVTGNTGELFF.

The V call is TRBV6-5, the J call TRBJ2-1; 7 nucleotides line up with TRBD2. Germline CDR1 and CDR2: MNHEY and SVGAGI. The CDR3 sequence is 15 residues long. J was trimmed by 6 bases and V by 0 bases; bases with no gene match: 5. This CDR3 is CASSYSPGTTNEQFF. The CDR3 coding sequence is TGTGCCAGCAGTTACTCACCCGGGACTACCAATGAGCAGTTCTTC.

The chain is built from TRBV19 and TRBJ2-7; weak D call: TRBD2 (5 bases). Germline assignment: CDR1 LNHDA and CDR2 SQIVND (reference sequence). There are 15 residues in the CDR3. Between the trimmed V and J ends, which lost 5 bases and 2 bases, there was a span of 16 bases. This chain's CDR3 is CASSVGFGMAYEQYF. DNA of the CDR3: TGTGCCAGTAGTGTGGGGTTCGGGATGGCCTACGAGCAGTACTTC. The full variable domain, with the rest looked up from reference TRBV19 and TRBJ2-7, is DGGITQSPKYLFRKEGQNVTLSCEQNLNHDAMYWYRQDPGQGLRLIYYSQIVNDFQKGDIAEGYSVSREKKESFPLTVTSAQKNPTAFYLCASSVGFGMAYEQYFGPGTRLTVT.

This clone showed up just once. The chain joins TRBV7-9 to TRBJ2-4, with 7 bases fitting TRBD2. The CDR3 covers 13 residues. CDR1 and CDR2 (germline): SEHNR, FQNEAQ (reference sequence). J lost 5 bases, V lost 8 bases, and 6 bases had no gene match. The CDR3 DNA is TGTGCCAGCGGGTGGGGGGGAGAAAACATTCAGTACTTC. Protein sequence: CASGWGGENIQYF.

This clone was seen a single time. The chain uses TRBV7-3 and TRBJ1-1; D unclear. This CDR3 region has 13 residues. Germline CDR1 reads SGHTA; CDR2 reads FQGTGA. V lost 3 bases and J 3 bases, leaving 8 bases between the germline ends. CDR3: CASSFAEDTEAFF. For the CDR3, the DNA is TGTGCCAGCAGCTTCGCTGAGGACACTGAAGCTTTCTTT.

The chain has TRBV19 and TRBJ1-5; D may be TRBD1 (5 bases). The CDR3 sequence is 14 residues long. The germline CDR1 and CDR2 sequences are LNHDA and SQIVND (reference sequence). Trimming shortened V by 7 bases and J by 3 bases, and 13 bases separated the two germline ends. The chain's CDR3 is CASTGWGPNQPQHF. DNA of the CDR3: TGTGCCAGTACAGGGTGGGGTCCCAATCAGCCCCAGCATTTT.

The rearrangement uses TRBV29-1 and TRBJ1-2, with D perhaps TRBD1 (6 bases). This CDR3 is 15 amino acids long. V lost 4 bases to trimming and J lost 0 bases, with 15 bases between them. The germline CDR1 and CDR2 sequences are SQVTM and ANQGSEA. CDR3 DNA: TGCAGCGTTGGGGAACAGGGAAGGGCTAACTATGGCTACACCTTC. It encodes CSVGEQGRANYGYTF.

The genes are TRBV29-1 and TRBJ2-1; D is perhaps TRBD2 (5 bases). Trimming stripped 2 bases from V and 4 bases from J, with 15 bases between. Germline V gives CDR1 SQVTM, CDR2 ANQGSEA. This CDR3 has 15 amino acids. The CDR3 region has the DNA TGCAGCGTTGAATTGCGAGGGCGAGCTTACAATGAGCAGTTCTTC. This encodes CSVELRGRAYNEQFF.

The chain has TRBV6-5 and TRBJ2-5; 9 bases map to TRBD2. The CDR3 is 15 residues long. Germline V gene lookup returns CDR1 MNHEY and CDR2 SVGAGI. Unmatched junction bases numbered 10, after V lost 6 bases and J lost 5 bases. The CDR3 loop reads CASSAGTSHGETQYF. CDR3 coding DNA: TGTGCCAGCAGCGCCGGGACTAGCCATGGGGAGACCCAGTACTTC.

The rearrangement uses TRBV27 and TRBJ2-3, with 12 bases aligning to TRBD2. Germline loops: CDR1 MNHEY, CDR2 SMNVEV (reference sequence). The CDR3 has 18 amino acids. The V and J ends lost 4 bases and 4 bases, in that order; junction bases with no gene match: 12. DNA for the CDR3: TGTGCCAGCAGTTCCCCCCGGACTAGCGGGATAAGGGCAGATACGCAGTATTTT. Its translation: CASSSPRTSGIRADTQYF.

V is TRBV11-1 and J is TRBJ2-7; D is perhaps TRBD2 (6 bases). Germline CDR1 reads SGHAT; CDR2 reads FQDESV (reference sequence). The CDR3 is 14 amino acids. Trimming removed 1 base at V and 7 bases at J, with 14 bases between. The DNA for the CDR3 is TGTGCCAGCAGCTTAGATGGAGGGGTCGGAGAGCAGTACTTC. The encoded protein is CASSLDGGVGEQYF.

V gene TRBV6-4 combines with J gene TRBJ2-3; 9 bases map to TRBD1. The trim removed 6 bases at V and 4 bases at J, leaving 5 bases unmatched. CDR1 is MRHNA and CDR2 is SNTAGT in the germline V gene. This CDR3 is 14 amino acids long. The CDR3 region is CASRAGTGPDTQYF. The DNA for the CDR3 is TGTGCCAGCAGAGCCGGGACAGGGCCAGATACGCAGTATTTT.

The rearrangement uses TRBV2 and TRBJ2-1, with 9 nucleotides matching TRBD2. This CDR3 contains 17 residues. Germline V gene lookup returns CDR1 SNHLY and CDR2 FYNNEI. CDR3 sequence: CAIRPARAGGPHNEQFF. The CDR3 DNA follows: TGTGCTATCAGGCCCGCCCGCGCGGGGGGGCCCCACAATGAGCAGTTCTTC.

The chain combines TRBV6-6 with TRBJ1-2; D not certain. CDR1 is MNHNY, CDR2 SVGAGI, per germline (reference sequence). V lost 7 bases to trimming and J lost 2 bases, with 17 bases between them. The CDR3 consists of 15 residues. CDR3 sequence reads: CASIPRVAQNYGYTF. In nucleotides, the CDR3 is TGTGCCAGCATCCCTCGAGTAGCCCAAAACTATGGCTACACCTTC.

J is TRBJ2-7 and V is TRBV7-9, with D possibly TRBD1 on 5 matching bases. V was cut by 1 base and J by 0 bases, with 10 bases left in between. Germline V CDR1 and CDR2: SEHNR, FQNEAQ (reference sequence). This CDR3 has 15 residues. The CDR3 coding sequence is TGTGCCAGCAGCTTAGGGACATGGAGCTCCTACGAGCAGTACTTC. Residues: CASSLGTWSSYEQYF.

CDR3 bases: TGTGCCAGCAGTTACCAGCCCGGGGGCGGAACTGAAGCTTTCTTT. It is translated as CASSYQPGGGTEAFF. The gene calls are TRBV6-5 and TRBJ1-1; TRBD1 is a possible D gene (6 bases). The germline V gene encodes CDR1 MNHEY and CDR2 SVGAGI. The CDR3 loop spans 15 amino acids. V was pared by 2 bases and J by 5 bases, with 15 bases between.

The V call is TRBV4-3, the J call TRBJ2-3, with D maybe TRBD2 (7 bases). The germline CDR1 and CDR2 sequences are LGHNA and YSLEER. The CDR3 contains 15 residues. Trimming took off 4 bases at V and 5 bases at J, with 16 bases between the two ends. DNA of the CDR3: TGCGCCAGCAGCCCCAGAGGGGGAGGGGGAGATACGCAGTATTTT. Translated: CASSPRGGGGDTQYF.